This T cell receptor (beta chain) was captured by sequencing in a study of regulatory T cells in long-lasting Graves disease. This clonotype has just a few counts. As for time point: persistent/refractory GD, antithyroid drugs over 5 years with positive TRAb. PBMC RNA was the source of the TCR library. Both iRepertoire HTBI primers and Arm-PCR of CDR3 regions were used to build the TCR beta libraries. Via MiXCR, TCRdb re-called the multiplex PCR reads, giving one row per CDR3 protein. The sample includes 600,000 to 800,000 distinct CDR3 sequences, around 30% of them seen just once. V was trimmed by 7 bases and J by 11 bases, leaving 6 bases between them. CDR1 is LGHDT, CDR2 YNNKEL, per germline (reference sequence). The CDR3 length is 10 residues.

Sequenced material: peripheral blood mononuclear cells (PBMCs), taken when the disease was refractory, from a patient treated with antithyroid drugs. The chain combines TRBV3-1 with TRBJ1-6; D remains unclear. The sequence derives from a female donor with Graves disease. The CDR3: CASMGPPLHF. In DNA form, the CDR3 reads TGTGCCAGCATGGGTCCACCCCTCCACTTT.